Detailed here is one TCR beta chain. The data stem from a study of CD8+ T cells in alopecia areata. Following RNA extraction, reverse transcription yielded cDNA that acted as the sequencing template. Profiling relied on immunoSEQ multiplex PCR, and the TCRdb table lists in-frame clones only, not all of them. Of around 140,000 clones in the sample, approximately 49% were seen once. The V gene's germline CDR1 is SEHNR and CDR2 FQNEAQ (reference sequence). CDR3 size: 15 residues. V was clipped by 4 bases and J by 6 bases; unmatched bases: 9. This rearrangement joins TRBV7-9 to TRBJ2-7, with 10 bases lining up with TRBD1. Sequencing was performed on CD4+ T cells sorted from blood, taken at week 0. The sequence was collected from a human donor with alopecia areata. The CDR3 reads CASSSEGTGVSEQYF. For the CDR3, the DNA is TGTGCCAGCAGCTCAGAAGGGACAGGGGTTTCCGAGCAGTACTTC.